Below, 20 T cell receptor beta chains from the same sample are listed, as sequenced in a study of Tregs in tolerant kidney transplant recipients. The assay was immunoSEQ multiplex PCR, and TCRdb's table has in-frame clones only and misses some. The table shows tens of thousands of clones, with about four fifths occurring only once. Sequencing input: CD4+ T cells from blood. Receptors originate from a human donor in good health.

This clone is deemed medium-sized. This chain connects TRBV2 to TRBJ2-7; D gene uncertain. Germline CDR1 is SNHLY and CDR2 is FYNNEI. Trimming removed 8 bases from V and 5 bases from J, with 16 bases in between. The CDR3 extends over 13 amino acids. The CDR3 loop reads CASSARTENEQYF. Here the CDR3 DNA reads TGTGCCAGCTCGGCCAGGACGGAAAACGAGCAGTACTTC.

This clone was picked up a small number of times. This chain joins TRBV2 and TRBJ1-2; the D gene is possibly TRBD1 (6 bases). Germline V gene sequence: CDR1 SNHLY, CDR2 FYNNEI. V shed 11 bases and J shed 8 bases, with 21 bases lying between them. CDR3 length: 13 amino acids. CDR3 protein: CAVSGGTWSGYTF. The CDR3 DNA follows: TGTGCCGTCAGCGGGGGCACTTGGTCGGGCTACACCTTC.

The rearrangement uses TRBV27 and TRBJ2-1, with 11 bases fitting TRBD2. The germline V gene encodes CDR1 MNHEY and CDR2 SMNVEV (reference sequence). The CDR3 consists of 17 residues. The V gene end was trimmed by 4 bases and the J gene end by 8 bases; junction bases not matched to a gene: 13. CDR3 residues: CASSSGLAEKMNHEQFF. The DNA of the CDR3 is TGTGCCAGCAGTTCGGGACTAGCGGAAAAGATGAACCATGAGCAGTTCTTC.

The chain combines TRBV29-1 with TRBJ2-7, with D unresolved. V lost 0 bases to trimming and J lost 1 base, with 4 bases between them. Germline loops: CDR1 SQVTM, CDR2 ANQGSEA. The CDR3 covers 12 residues. The CDR3 region has the DNA TGCAGCGTTGAAGATGGTTCCTACGAGCAGTACTTC. This gives the protein CSVEDGSYEQYF.

On this clone: Other DNA sequences in the same sample also yield this CDR3. The rearrangement links TRBV9 to TRBJ1-6, with 7 bases lining up with TRBD1. The CDR3 length is 14 residues. After removal of 3 bases from V and 6 bases from J, the junction contained 3 bases not matched to a gene. The V gene's germline CDR1 is SGDLS and CDR2 YYNGEE. The CDR3 loop reads CASSGQGGNSPLHF. In nucleotides, the CDR3 is TGTGCCAGCAGCGGACAGGGCGGTAATTCACCCCTCCACTTT.

The CDR3 DNA sequence: TGTGCCAGCAGACCGGGACTAGCGGGGGGCCTAGGTAGCTCCTACAATGAGCAGTTCTTC. It is translated as CASRPGLAGGLGSSYNEQFF. This chain connects TRBV5-4 to TRBJ2-1, with TRBD2 matching over 15 bases. The CDR3 spans 20 residues. Per germline, CDR1 SGHNT and CDR2 YYREEE (reference sequence). V was clipped by 5 bases and J by 0 bases; unmatched bases: 12.

This sequence joins TRBV11-2 and TRBJ1-1, with a weak D call TRBD1 (5 bases). V lost 2 bases to trimming and J lost 2 bases, with 9 bases between them. CDR1 and CDR2 from the germline V gene are SGHAT and FQNNGV. The CDR3 loop spans 14 amino acids. Here the CDR3 reads CASSLSQGNTEAFF. The CDR3 DNA is TGTGCCAGCAGCTTATCCCAGGGTAACACTGAAGCTTTCTTT.

The J gene is TRBJ2-7, the V gene TRBV7-9; 7 nucleotides align to TRBD2. The CDR3 totals 14 residues. V lost 3 bases, J lost 0 bases, and 2 bases stayed unmatched. The V gene's germline CDR1 is SEHNR and CDR2 FQNEAQ (reference sequence). The CDR3 sequence is CASSFRTSSYEQYF. In DNA form, the CDR3 reads TGTGCCAGCAGCTTCAGGACTAGCTCCTACGAGCAGTACTTC.

The chain couples TRBV7-3 to TRBJ1-2, with 8 bases matching TRBD1. The trim removed 2 bases at V and 6 bases at J, leaving 2 bases unmatched. The CDR3 length is 13 residues. Germline values: CDR1 SGHTA, CDR2 FQGTGA. CDR3 loop: CASSLGQGDGYTF. CDR3 coding DNA: TGTGCCAGCAGCTTAGGACAGGGCGATGGCTACACCTTC.

The V call is TRBV5-1, the J call TRBJ2-3; 14 bases are a match to TRBD2. This CDR3 spans 19 amino acids. V gave up 3 bases and J gave up 3 bases; unmatched junction bases: 12. Germline lookup yields CDR1 SGHRS and CDR2 YFSETQ. CDR3 sequence (DNA): TGCGCCAGCAGCTACTTTTGGACTAGCGGGGGGACCCAAACAGATACGCAGTATTTT. It encodes CASSYFWTSGGTQTDTQYF. The full variable domain, in which reference TRBV5-1 and TRBJ2-3 provide the parts outside the CDR3, is KAGVTQTPRYLIKTRGQQVTLSCSPISGHRSVSWYQQTPGQGLQFLFEYFSETQRNKGNFPGRFSGRQFSNSRSEMNVSTLELGDSALYLCASSYFWTSGGTQTDTQYFGPGTRLTVL.

This clone was observed a few times. This chain links TRBV29-1 with TRBJ2-1; no firm D call. CDR1 is SQVTM and CDR2 is ANQGSEA in the germline V gene. Deletions cut 7 bases from V and 4 bases from J, with 8 bases between. CDR3 length equals 11 residues. CDR3 in amino acids: CSGDWYNEQFF. The CDR3 region has the DNA TGCAGCGGAGACTGGTACAATGAGCAGTTCTTC.

This sequence joins TRBV28 and TRBJ1-3; D is possibly TRBD1 (6 bases). The CDR3 has 15 residues. With 9 bases removed from V and 8 bases from J, the gap between germline ends came to 23 bases. Germline V gene lookup returns CDR1 MDHEN and CDR2 SYDVKM. As DNA, the CDR3 is TGTGCCAGTTATCCGGGACACCAAGTCGAGGACACCATATATTTT. As protein: CASYPGHQVEDTIYF. The full variable domain, rest sourced from reference TRBV28 and TRBJ1-3, is DVKVTQSSRYLVKRTGEKVFLECVQDMDHENMFWYRQDPGLGLRLIYFSYDVKMKEKGDIPEGYSVSREKKERFSLILESASTNQTSMYLCASYPGHQVEDTIYFGEGSWLTVV.

The chain employs TRBV5-6 and TRBJ1-5; unclear D gene. V lost 3 bases and J lost 4, with 8 bases in between. From germline, CDR1 is SGHDT and CDR2 YYEEEE. The CDR3 is 13 amino acids. The CDR3 loop is CASSSRINQPQHF. CDR3 bases: TGTGCCAGCAGCTCCCGAATAAATCAGCCCCAGCATTTT.

V is TRBV7-2 and J is TRBJ2-7; D unresolved. The V gene lost 3 bases and the J gene lost 0 bases, with 18 bases spanning the gap. This CDR3 has 17 residues. Germline assignment: CDR1 SGHTA and CDR2 FQGNSA. Here the CDR3 reads CASSFLGGSTPSYEQYF. The CDR3 DNA sequence: TGTGCCAGCAGCTTTCTCGGCGGTTCAACTCCCTCCTACGAGCAGTACTTC.

The chain combines TRBV6-6 with TRBJ1-3, with D possibly TRBD1 on 5 matching bases. Germline V gene sequence: CDR1 MNHNY, CDR2 SVGAGI (reference sequence). V was pared by 8 bases and J by 0 bases, with 14 bases between. The CDR3 is 15 residues long. The CDR3, as DNA: TGTGCCAGCCAGCCGGGGCCCATCTCTGGAAACACCATATATTTT. It translates to CASQPGPISGNTIYF.

The chain combines TRBV30 with TRBJ2-1; TRBD2 matches 12 bases. This CDR3 region has 13 residues. Trimming took 4 bases from V and 8 from J; bases not matched to a gene: 3. From germline, CDR1 is GTSNPN and CDR2 SVGIG (reference sequence). CDR3 nucleotides: TGTGCCTGGACTAGCGGGAGGGCTGATGAGCAGTTCTTC. The encoded protein is CAWTSGRADEQFF.

V gene TRBV7-9 combines with J gene TRBJ2-3; TRBD2 agrees at 8 bases. This CDR3 is 16 amino acids long. The germline gives CDR1 SEHNR, CDR2 FQNEAQ (reference sequence). Trimming cost V 5 bases and J 3 bases; bases outside gene matches: 10. CDR3 bases: TGTGCCAGCAGCCTACTAGCGGCCCATGGGACAGATACGCAGTATTTT. Its protein is CASSLLAAHGTDTQYF.

V is TRBV6-1 and J is TRBJ2-7; 10 bases fit TRBD2. Losses at the gene ends were 5 bases for V and 6 bases for J; bases not matched to a gene: 7. CDR1 and CDR2 (germline): MNHNS, SASEGT. The CDR3 runs to 14 residues. The CDR3 sequence: CASSYLLAGFEQYF. The CDR3 region has the DNA TGTGCCAGCAGTTATTTACTAGCGGGATTCGAGCAGTACTTC.

The CDR3 sequence: CASQGQGVHSGANVLTF. CDR3 coding DNA: TGTGCCAGCCAGGGACAGGGGGTTCACTCTGGGGCCAACGTCCTGACTTTC. This sequence joins TRBV2 and TRBJ2-6; 11 bases are shared with TRBD1. Trimming cost V 8 bases and J 0 bases; bases outside gene matches: 6. This CDR3 is built from 17 residues. CDR1 and CDR2 (germline): SNHLY, FYNNEI. The full variable domain, rest sourced from reference TRBV2 and TRBJ2-6, is EPEVTQTPSHQVTQMGQEVILRCVPISNHLYFYWYRQILGQKVEFLVSFYNNEISEKSEIFDDQFSVERPDGSNFTLKIRSTKLEDSAMYFCASQGQGVHSGANVLTFGAGSRLTVL.

The rearrangement links TRBV5-4 to TRBJ1-2; D perhaps matches TRBD1 (6 bases). V was shortened by 4 bases and J by 3 bases, with 7 bases between the two germline ends. The V gene's germline CDR1 is SGHNT and CDR2 YYREEE (reference sequence). This CDR3 has 12 amino acids. CDR3 coding DNA: TGTGCCAGCAGCAACAGGGACTATGGCTACACCTTC. It is translated as CASSNRDYGYTF.